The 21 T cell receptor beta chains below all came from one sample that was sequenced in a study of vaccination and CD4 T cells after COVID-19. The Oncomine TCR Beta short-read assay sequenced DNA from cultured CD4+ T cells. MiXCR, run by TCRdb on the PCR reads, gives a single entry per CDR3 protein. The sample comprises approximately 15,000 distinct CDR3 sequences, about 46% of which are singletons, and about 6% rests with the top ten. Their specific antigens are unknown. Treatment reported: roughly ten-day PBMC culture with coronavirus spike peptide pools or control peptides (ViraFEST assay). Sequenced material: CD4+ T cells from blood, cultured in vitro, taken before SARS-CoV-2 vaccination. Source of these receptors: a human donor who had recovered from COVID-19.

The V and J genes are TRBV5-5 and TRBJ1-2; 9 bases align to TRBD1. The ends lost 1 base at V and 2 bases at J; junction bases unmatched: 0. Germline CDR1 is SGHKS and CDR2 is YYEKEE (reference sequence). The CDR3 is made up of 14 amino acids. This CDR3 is CASSLTGGNYGYTF. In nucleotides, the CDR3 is TGTGCCAGCAGCTTGACAGGGGGCAACTATGGCTACACCTTC.

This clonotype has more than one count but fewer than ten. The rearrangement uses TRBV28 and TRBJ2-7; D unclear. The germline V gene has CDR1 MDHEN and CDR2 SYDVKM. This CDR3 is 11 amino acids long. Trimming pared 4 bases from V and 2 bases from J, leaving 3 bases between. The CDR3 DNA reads TGTGCCAGCAGTTCCGCCTACGAGCAGTACTTC. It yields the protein CASSSAYEQYF. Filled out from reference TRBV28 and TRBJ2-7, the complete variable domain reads DVKVTQSSRYLVKRTGEKVFLECVQDMDHENMFWYRQDPGLGLRLIYFSYDVKMKEKGDIPEGYSVSREKKERFSLILESASTNQTSMYLCASSSAYEQYFGPGTRLTVT.

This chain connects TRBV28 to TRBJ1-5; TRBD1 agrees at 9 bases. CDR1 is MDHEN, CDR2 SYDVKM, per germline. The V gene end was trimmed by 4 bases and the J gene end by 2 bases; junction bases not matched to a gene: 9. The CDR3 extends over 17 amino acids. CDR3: CASSWPPGQGGNQPQHF. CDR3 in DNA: TGTGCCAGCAGTTGGCCCCCGGGACAGGGTGGCAATCAGCCCCAGCATTTT.

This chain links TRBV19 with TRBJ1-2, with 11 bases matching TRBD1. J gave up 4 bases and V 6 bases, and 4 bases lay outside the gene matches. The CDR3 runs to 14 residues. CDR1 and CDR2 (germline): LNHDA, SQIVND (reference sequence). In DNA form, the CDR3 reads TGTGCCAGTAGAGGGGGACAGGGGGTCTATGGCTACACCTTC. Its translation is CASRGGQGVYGYTF. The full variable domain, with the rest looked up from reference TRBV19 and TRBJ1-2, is DGGITQSPKYLFRKEGQNVTLSCEQNLNHDAMYWYRQDPGQGLRLIYYSQIVNDFQKGDIAEGYSVSREKKESFPLTVTSAQKNPTAFYLCASRGGQGVYGYTFGSGTRLTVV.

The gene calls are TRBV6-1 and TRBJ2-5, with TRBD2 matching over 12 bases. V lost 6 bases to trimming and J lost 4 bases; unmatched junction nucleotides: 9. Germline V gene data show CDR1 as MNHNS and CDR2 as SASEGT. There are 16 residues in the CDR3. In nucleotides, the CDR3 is TGTGCCAGCAGCGTGACTAGCGGGAGTTGGGGAGAGACCCAGTACTTC. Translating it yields CASSVTSGSWGETQYF.

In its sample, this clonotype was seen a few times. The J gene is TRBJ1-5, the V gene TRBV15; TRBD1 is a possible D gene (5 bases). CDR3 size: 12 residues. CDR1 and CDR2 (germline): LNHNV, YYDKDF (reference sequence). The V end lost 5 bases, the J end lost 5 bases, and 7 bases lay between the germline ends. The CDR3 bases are TGTGCCACCAGCCGAGGGGATCAGCCCCAGCATTTT. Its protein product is CATSRGDQPQHF.

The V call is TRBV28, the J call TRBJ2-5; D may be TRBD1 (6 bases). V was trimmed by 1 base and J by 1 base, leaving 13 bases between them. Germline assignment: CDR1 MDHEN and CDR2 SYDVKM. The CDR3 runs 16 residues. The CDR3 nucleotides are TGTGCCAGCAGTTTATTCACAGGGAAGGTCCAAGAGACCCAGTACTTC. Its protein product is CASSLFTGKVQETQYF.

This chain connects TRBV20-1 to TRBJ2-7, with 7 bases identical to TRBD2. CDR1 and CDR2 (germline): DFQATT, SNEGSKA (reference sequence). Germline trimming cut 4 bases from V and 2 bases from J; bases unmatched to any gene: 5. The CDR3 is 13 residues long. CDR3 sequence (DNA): TGCAGTGCTATTAGCGGGTCCCCCTACGAGCAGTACTTC. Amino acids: CSAISGSPYEQYF.

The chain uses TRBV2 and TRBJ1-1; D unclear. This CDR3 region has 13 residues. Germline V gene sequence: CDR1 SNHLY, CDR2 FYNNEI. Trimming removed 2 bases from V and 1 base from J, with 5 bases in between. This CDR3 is CASSERGNTEAFF. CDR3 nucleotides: TGTGCCAGCAGTGAACGAGGGAACACTGAAGCTTTCTTT.

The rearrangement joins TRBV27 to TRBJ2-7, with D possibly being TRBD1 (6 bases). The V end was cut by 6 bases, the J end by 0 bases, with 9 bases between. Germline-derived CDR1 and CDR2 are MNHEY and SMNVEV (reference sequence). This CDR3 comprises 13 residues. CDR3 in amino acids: CASRRQDSYEQYF. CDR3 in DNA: TGTGCCAGCAGAAGACAGGACTCCTACGAGCAGTACTTC.

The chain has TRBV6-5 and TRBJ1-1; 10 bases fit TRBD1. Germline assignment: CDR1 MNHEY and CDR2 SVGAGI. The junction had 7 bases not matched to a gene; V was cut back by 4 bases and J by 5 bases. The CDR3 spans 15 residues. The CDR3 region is CASSSLDRGRTEAFF. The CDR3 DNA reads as TGTGCCAGCAGTTCCCTCGACAGGGGGCGAACTGAAGCTTTCTTT.

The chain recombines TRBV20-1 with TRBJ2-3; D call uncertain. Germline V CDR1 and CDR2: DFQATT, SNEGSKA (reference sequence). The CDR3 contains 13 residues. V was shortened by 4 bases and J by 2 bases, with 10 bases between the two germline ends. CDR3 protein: CSAMSENTDTQYF. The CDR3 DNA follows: TGCAGTGCTATGTCCGAGAACACAGATACGCAGTATTTT.

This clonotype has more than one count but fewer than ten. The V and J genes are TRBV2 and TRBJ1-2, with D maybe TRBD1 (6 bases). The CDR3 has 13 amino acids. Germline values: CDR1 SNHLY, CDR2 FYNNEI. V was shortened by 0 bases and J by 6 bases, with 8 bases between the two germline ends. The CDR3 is CASSEAAGDGYTF. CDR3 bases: TGTGCCAGCAGTGAAGCGGCAGGGGATGGCTACACCTTC.

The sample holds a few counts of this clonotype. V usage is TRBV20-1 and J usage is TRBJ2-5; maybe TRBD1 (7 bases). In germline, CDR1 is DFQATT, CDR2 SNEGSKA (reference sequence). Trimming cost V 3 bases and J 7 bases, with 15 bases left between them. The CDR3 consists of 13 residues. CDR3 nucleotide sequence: TGCAGTGCTAGTCGGCAGGGGGAGGTGACCCAGTACTTC. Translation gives CSASRQGEVTQYF.

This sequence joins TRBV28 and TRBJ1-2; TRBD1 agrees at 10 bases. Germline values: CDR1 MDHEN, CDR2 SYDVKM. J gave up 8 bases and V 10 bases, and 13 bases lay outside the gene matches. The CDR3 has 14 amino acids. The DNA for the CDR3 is TGTGCCATCGAAACGCCTGACAGGGGGCAAGGCTACACCTTC. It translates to CAIETPDRGQGYTF.

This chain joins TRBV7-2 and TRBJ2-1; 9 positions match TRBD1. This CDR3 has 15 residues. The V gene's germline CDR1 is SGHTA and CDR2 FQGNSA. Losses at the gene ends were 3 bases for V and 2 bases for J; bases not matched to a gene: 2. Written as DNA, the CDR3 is TGTGCCAGCAGCTTCCGGACAGGGGCCTACAATGAGCAGTTCTTC. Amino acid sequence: CASSFRTGAYNEQFF. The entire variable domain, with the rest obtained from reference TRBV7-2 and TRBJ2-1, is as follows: GAGVSQSPSNKVTEKGKDVELRCDPISGHTALYWYRQSLGQGLEFLIYFQGNSAPDKSGLPSDRFSAERTGGSVSTLTIQRTQQEDSAVYLCASSFRTGAYNEQFFGPGTRLTVL.

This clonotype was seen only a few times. CDR3 sequence: CASSASGPGNTIYF. The CDR3 DNA sequence: TGTGCCAGCAGTGCCTCAGGGCCCGGAAACACCATATATTTT. The chain joins TRBV6-1 to TRBJ1-3, with D perhaps TRBD1 (5 bases). In germline, CDR1 is MNHNS, CDR2 SASEGT. The CDR3 sequence is 14 residues long. V gave up 4 bases and J gave up 4 bases, with 11 bases separating them.

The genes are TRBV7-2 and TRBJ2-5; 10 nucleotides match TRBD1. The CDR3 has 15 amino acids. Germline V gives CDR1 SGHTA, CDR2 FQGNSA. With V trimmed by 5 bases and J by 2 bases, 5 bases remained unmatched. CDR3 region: CASSPRDRGQETQYF. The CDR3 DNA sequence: TGTGCCAGCAGCCCACGGGACAGGGGACAAGAGACCCAGTACTTC.

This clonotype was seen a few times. The chain's CDR3 is CSASSVGVYDEQFF. The CDR3 bases are TGCAGTGCTAGTTCTGTGGGAGTATACGATGAGCAGTTCTTC. This chain connects TRBV20-1 to TRBJ2-1, with TRBD2 as a possible D gene (5 bases). Germline CDR1 reads DFQATT; CDR2 reads SNEGSKA (reference sequence). The germline V and J ends were trimmed by 3 bases and 8 bases, with 17 bases remaining between them. This CDR3 comprises 14 residues.

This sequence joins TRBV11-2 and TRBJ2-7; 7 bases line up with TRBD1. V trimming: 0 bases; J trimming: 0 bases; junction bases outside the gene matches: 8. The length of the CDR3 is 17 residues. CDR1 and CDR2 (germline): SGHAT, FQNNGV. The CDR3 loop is CASSLDKGTASSYEQYF. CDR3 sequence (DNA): TGTGCCAGCAGCTTAGACAAGGGGACAGCTAGCTCCTACGAGCAGTACTTC.

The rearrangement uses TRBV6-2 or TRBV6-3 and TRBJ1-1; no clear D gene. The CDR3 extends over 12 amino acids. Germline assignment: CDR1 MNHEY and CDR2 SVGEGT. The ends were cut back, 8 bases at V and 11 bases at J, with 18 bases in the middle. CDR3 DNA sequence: TGTGCCAGCTCAAATCCGGTTGGGGTGGCTTTCTTT. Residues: CASSNPVGVAFF.